This T cell receptor (beta chain) is from a study of blood T cell repertoires in COVID-19. Methods used by the authors: Nucleated cell counts were estimated from reference gene primer amplification. Data came from immunoSEQ multiplex PCR; TCRdb stores just in-frame clones and leaves some out. V and J calls and clone size are copied from that table; D and trimming were computed from the DNA. The repertoire includes some 74,000 clones, roughly 84% of them detected once, and 40% to 45% sits in the top ten. Germline V gene data show CDR1 as MGHRA and CDR2 as YSYEKL. CDR3 length: 15 amino acids. J lost 3 bases, V lost 0 bases, and 2 bases had no gene match.

The specimen was peripheral blood. J is TRBJ2-1 and V is TRBV4-1; 7 bases map to TRBD2. This receptor was taken from an elderly man with acute or convalescent COVID-19. CDR3 sequence: CASSQERTSYNEQFF. CDR3 coding DNA: TGCGCCAGCAGCCAAGAGAGGACTAGCTACAATGAGCAGTTCTTC.